This entry lists 23 T cell receptor beta chains sequenced from one sample in a study of cytomegalovirus exposure and HLA in healthy donors. Assay: immunoSEQ multiplex PCR; the TCRdb copy retains only in-frame clones and omits some. The sample lists tens of thousands of clones; about nine tenths were seen once. The specimen sequenced was PBMCs. These receptors came from a man under 40 in good health and CMV-seronegative.

The V gene is TRBV4-1, the J gene TRBJ2-1, with 11 bases fitting TRBD1. CDR1 and CDR2 from the germline V gene are MGHRA and YSYEKL. V dropped 3 bases and J dropped 3; count of bases not matched to a gene: 10. This CDR3 has 18 amino acids. CDR3 in amino acids: CASSQSRGTGGYYNEQFF. CDR3 in DNA: TGCGCCAGCAGCCAGTCACGGGGGACAGGGGGGTACTACAATGAGCAGTTCTTC.

The CDR3 DNA reads TGTGCCGGAGAGCGGGAGGTGAGCTCCTACGAGCAGTACTTC. Translating it yields CAGEREVSSYEQYF. The chain joins TRBV30 to TRBJ2-7; TRBD2 matches at 9 bases. V lost 8 bases, J lost 0 bases, and 8 bases stayed unmatched. Germline V gene sequence: CDR1 GTSNPN, CDR2 SVGIG (reference sequence). The CDR3 runs 14 residues.

V usage is TRBV5-6 and J usage is TRBJ1-1; D uncertain. This CDR3 is built from 17 residues. With 5 bases removed from V and 0 bases from J, the gap between germline ends came to 20 bases. Germline CDR1 and CDR2: SGHDT and YYEEEE. CDR3 sequence: CASSLIYGFDMNTEAFF. The CDR3 coding sequence is TGTGCCAGCAGTCTTATATACGGTTTTGACATGAACACTGAAGCTTTCTTT.

V is TRBV7-2 and J is TRBJ2-7, with 12 bases aligning to TRBD2. The V gene's germline CDR1 is SGHTA and CDR2 FQGNSA. There are 14 residues in the CDR3. V was clipped by 4 bases and J by 2 bases; unmatched bases: 0. The CDR3 coding sequence is TGTGCCAGCAGCTGGACTAGCGGGGCCTACGAGCAGTACTTC. Translation gives CASSWTSGAYEQYF.

The chain recombines TRBV6-1 with TRBJ1-2; D may be TRBD1 (5 bases). V lost 5 bases and J lost 7, with 20 bases in between. This CDR3 contains 15 residues. Germline lookup yields CDR1 MNHNS and CDR2 SASEGT. The CDR3, as DNA: TGTGCCAGCAGTCGCCTGCTTGACAGAAGGGGTGGCTACACCTTC. Its protein is CASSRLLDRRGGYTF.

This chain joins TRBV7-9 and TRBJ1-2; D may be TRBD1 (6 bases). Trimming shortened V by 5 bases and J by 0 bases, and 13 bases separated the two germline ends. CDR1 and CDR2 (germline): SEHNR, FQNEAQ (reference sequence). The CDR3 loop spans 15 amino acids. The CDR3 DNA sequence: TGTGCCAGCAGCCCCCAAACAGGGACTAACTATGGCTACACCTTC. Amino acids: CASSPQTGTNYGYTF.

The chain employs TRBV9 and TRBJ1-2; 7 bases are shared with TRBD1. With 3 bases clipped from V and 8 bases from J, the junction kept 7 bases outside the gene matches. The CDR3 runs to 13 residues. CDR1 and CDR2 (germline): SGDLS, YYNGEE. CDR3 DNA: TGTGCCAGCAGCGACGGACAGGAGACGGGCTACACCTTC. It translates to CASSDGQETGYTF.

The CDR3 region is CASSQQGATNEKLFF. The DNA of the CDR3 is TGTGCCAGCAGCCAACAAGGGGCAACTAATGAAAAACTGTTTTTT. The chain joins TRBV4-2 to TRBJ1-4, with D perhaps TRBD1 (5 bases). V was shortened by 2 bases and J by 0 bases, with 7 bases between the two germline ends. The CDR3 is 15 residues long. From germline, CDR1 is LGHNA and CDR2 YNFKEQ.

This chain links TRBV4-2 with TRBJ1-2; possibly TRBD1 for D (5 bases). CDR1 is LGHNA, CDR2 YNFKEQ, per germline. CDR3 length equals 16 residues. Trimming cost V 0 bases and J 2 bases, with 13 bases left between them. The CDR3 loop reads CASSQEESGWNYGYTF. The CDR3 nucleotides are TGTGCCAGCAGCCAAGAAGAATCAGGGTGGAACTATGGCTACACCTTC.

The chain employs TRBV7-9 and TRBJ2-7, with TRBD2 matching over 12 bases. The CDR3 contains 17 residues. Germline V gives CDR1 SEHNR, CDR2 FQNEAQ (reference sequence). V gave up 4 bases and J gave up 3 bases; unmatched junction bases: 10. In nucleotides, the CDR3 is TGTGCCAGCAGCTCCCCGGGGATACTAGCGGGAGGCTACGAGCAGTACTTC. It codes for CASSSPGILAGGYEQYF. Full variable domain (remainder filled in from reference TRBV7-9 and TRBJ2-7): DTGVSQNPRHKITKRGQNVTFRCDPISEHNRLYWYRQTLGQGPEFLTYFQNEAQLEKSRLLSDRFSAERPKGSFSTLEIQRTEQGDSAMYLCASSSPGILAGGYEQYFGPGTRLTVT.

The chain recombines TRBV7-9 with TRBJ2-2, with 8 bases fitting TRBD2. This CDR3 comprises 16 residues. CDR1 is SEHNR and CDR2 is FQNEAQ in the germline V gene (reference sequence). With V trimmed by 4 bases and J by 5 bases, 9 bases remained unmatched. For the CDR3, the DNA is TGTGCCAGCAGCTCCGCCGGGACTAGGCTTACCGGGGAGCTGTTTTTT. This gives the protein CASSSAGTRLTGELFF.

CDR3 DNA sequence: TGTGCCAGCAGCTTAAGAGAGCCCCACGAGCAGTACTTC. It codes for CASSLREPHEQYF. The chain carries TRBV5-8 and TRBJ2-7; D is unclear. With 2 bases removed from V and 5 bases from J, the gap between germline ends came to 11 bases. Germline V CDR1 and CDR2: SGHTS, YDEGEE. The CDR3 is made up of 13 amino acids.

The chain couples TRBV28 to TRBJ2-1, with TRBD2 matching 11 bases. The ends lost 2 bases at V and 9 bases at J; junction bases unmatched: 6. Per germline, CDR1 MDHEN and CDR2 SYDVKM. This CDR3 comprises 15 residues. Written as DNA, the CDR3 is TGTGCCAGCAGTTTACATAGCGGGGGGGCCGGTGAGCAGTTCTTC. This gives the protein CASSLHSGGAGEQFF.

The chain links TRBV7-9 to TRBJ2-3, with 7 bases that match TRBD1. CDR1 and CDR2 from the germline V gene are SEHNR and FQNEAQ (reference sequence). V dropped 3 bases and J dropped 1; count of bases not matched to a gene: 1. The CDR3 is made up of 14 amino acids. In DNA, the CDR3 is TGTGCCAGCAGCTTCGGACAGGGCACAGATACGCAGTATTTT. Amino acids: CASSFGQGTDTQYF.

The chain links TRBV11-2 to TRBJ2-3, with 7 bases fitting TRBD2. The trim removed 1 base at V and 2 bases at J, leaving 9 bases unmatched. Germline V gives CDR1 SGHAT, CDR2 FQNNGV. The CDR3 extends over 17 amino acids. CDR3 residues: CASSLGWSGKATDTQYF. The CDR3 DNA follows: TGTGCCAGCAGCTTAGGGTGGAGCGGGAAGGCCACAGATACGCAGTATTTT. The full variable domain, with the rest looked up from reference TRBV11-2 and TRBJ2-3, is EAGVAQSPRYKIIEKRQSVAFWCNPISGHATLYWYQQILGQGPKLLIQFQNNGVVDDSQLPKDRFSAERLKGVDSTLKIQPAKLEDSAVYLCASSLGWSGKATDTQYFGPGTRLTVL.

The chain has TRBV6-5 and TRBJ2-3; 7 nucleotides agree with TRBD2. CDR3 length: 15 residues. Per germline, CDR1 MNHEY and CDR2 SVGAGI. The V segment lost 4 bases and the J segment 3 bases; nucleotides outside the gene matches: 7. CDR3 amino acids: CASSLRDYPTDTQYF. The CDR3 nucleotides read TGTGCCAGCAGTTTGAGGGACTACCCGACAGATACGCAGTATTTT.

The J gene is TRBJ1-2, the V gene TRBV5-1; 7 nucleotides align to TRBD1. J lost 2 bases, V lost 5 bases, and 9 bases had no gene match. The CDR3 runs 15 residues. The V gene's germline CDR1 is SGHRS and CDR2 YFSETQ. CDR3 nucleotides: TGCGCCAGCAGAATAACCTACAGGGGAAACTATGGCTACACCTTC. Residues: CASRITYRGNYGYTF.

The chain recombines TRBV25-1 with TRBJ2-3, with a weak D call TRBD1 (5 bases). This CDR3 comprises 17 residues. The germline V gene encodes CDR1 MGHDK and CDR2 SYGVNS. Trimming pared 5 bases from V and 0 bases from J, leaving 18 bases between. The CDR3: CASSLWGRPVSTDTQYF. The DNA for the CDR3 is TGTGCCAGCAGTCTTTGGGGCAGACCTGTGAGCACAGATACGCAGTATTTT.

The chain combines TRBV29-1 with TRBJ2-5; tentative D call: TRBD1 (6 bases). The CDR3 sequence is 14 residues long. Germline V CDR1 and CDR2: SQVTM, ANQGSEA. V shed 3 bases and J shed 4 bases, with 15 bases lying between them. CDR3 coding DNA: TGCAGCGTTGAGATAACAGGGAAGGGAGAGACCCAGTACTTC. It yields the protein CSVEITGKGETQYF.

The chain joins TRBV6-1 to TRBJ1-4, with TRBD1 matching 7 bases. The CDR3 has 16 residues. Germline V lookup: CDR1 MNHNS, CDR2 SASEGT. J was trimmed by 0 bases and V by 4 bases; bases with no gene match: 5. The CDR3 here is CASSADRDTTNEKLFF. The CDR3 DNA follows: TGTGCCAGCAGTGCAGACAGGGATACAACTAATGAAAAACTGTTTTTT.

V is TRBV2 and J is TRBJ1-2; possibly TRBD1 for D (6 bases). The CDR3 consists of 13 residues. Trimming shortened V by 6 bases and J by 1 base, and 9 bases separated the two germline ends. Germline values: CDR1 SNHLY, CDR2 FYNNEI. CDR3 nucleotides: TGTGCCAGCAGGGAGGACAGTAACTATGGCTACACCTTC. Translation gives CASREDSNYGYTF.

The chain combines TRBV7-9 with TRBJ2-5; 9 bases fit TRBD2. The CDR3 runs to 15 residues. Looked up from germline, CDR1 is SEHNR and CDR2 is FQNEAQ (reference sequence). V trimming: 2 bases; J trimming: 4 bases; junction bases outside the gene matches: 5. DNA of the CDR3: TGTGCCAGCAGCTTATTGCGGGGGGGCGTAGAGACCCAGTACTTC. It is translated as CASSLLRGGVETQYF.

This chain connects TRBV28 to TRBJ1-5, with 7 nucleotides matching TRBD1. From germline, CDR1 is MDHEN and CDR2 SYDVKM. The CDR3 contains 14 residues. V shed 5 bases and J 2 bases; nucleotides not matched to a gene: 3. DNA of the CDR3: TGTGCCAGCAGTCCGACAGGGCGCAATCAGCCCCAGCATTTT. It translates to CASSPTGRNQPQHF.